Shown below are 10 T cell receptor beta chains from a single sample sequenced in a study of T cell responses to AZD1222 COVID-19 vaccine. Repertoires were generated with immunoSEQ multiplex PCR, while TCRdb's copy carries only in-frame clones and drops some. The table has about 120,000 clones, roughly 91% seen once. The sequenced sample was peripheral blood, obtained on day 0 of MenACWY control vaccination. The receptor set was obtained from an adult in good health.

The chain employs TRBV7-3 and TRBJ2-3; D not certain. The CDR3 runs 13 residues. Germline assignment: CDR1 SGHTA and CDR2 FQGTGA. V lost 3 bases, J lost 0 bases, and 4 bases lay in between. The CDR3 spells CASSFVSTDTQYF. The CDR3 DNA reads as TGTGCCAGCAGCTTTGTAAGCACAGATACGCAGTATTTT.

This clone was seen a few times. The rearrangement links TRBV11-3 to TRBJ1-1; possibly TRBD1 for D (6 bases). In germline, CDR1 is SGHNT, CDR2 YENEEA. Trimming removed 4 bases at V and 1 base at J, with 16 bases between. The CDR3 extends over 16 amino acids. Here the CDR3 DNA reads TGTGCCAGCAGCTCAGGGGCTCAGGCCACGAACACTGAAGCTTTCTTT. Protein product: CASSSGAQATNTEAFF.

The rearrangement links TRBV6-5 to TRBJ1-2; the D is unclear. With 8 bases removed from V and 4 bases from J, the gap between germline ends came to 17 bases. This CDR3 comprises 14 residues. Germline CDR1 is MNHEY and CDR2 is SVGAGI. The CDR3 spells CASPSPVDGYGYTF. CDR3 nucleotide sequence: TGTGCCAGCCCATCCCCCGTAGACGGCTATGGCTACACCTTC.

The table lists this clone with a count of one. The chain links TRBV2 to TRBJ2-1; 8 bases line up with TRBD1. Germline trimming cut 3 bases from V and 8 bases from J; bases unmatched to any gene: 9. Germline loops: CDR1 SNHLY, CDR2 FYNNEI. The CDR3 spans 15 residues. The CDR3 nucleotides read TGTGCCAGCAGTGAGATGGGACAGGCCTTCGATGAGCAGTTCTTC. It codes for CASSEMGQAFDEQFF.

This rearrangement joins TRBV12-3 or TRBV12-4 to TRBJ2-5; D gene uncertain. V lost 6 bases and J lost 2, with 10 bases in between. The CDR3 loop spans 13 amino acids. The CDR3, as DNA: TGTGCCAGCAGCCCCGAACAACAAGAGACCCAGTACTTC. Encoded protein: CASSPEQQETQYF.

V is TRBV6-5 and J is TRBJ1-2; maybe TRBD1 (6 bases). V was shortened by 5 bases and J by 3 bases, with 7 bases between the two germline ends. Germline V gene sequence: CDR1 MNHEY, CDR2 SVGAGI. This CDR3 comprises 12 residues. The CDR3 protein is CASSRTDYGYTF. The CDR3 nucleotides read TGTGCCAGCAGTAGGACAGACTATGGCTACACCTTC.

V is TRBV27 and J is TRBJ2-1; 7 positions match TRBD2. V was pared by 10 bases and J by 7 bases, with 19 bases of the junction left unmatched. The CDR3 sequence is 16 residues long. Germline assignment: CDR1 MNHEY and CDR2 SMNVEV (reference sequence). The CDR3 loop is CATFGRGEGVPNEQFF. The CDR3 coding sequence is TGTGCCACATTCGGCCGGGGGGAGGGCGTTCCAAATGAGCAGTTCTTC.

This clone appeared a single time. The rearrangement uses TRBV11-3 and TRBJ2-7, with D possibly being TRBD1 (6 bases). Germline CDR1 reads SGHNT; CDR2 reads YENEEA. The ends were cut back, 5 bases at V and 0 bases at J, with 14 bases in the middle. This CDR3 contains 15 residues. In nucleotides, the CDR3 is TGTGCCAGCAGCGGTAGGGGGTTAAGCTCCTACGAGCAGTACTTC. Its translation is CASSGRGLSSYEQYF.

CDR3 bases: TGCGCCAGCAGCCAGCCACTAGCGGGAGGGACCTACAATGAGCAGTTCTTC. Encoded protein: CASSQPLAGGTYNEQFF. The chain recombines TRBV4-1 with TRBJ2-1; 13 nucleotides align to TRBD2. Germline lookup yields CDR1 MGHRA and CDR2 YSYEKL. V lost 3 bases and J lost 2; bases outside the gene matches: 4. CDR3 length: 17 residues.

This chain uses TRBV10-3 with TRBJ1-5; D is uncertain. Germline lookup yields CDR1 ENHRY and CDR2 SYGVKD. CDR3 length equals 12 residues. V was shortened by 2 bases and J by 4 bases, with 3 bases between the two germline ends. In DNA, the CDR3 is TGTGCCATCAGTGAGACGAATCAGCCCCAGCATTTT. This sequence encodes CAISETNQPQHF.